What follows are 28 T cell receptor beta chains derived from one specimen sequenced in a study of T-cell reconstitution after alpha-beta-depleted transplantation in children. This sample's TCRbeta library carried unique molecular identifier barcodes. TCRdb used MiXCR to reprocess the PCR reads, holding one entry per CDR3 protein. In the table there are about 500,000 distinct CDR3 sequences, about 33% of which are singletons. The sample here was PBMCs from the stem cell graft donor, taken from the stem cell graft. The receptors stem from a human donor who donated a stem cell graft to a child with aplastic anemia.

This clonotype was detected only a few times. The chain employs TRBV5-5 and TRBJ2-5; D might be TRBD1 (5 bases). Trimming left V 4 bases short and J 7 bases short, with 20 bases between. The germline CDR1 and CDR2 sequences are SGHKS and YYEKEE (reference sequence). CDR3 size: 15 residues. CDR3 in DNA: TGTGCCAGCAGCGCCACTACATGGGGCCGAGGGACCCAGTACTTC. Protein: CASSATTWGRGTQYF.

In this sample, this clonotype turned up many times. This sequence joins TRBV20-1 and TRBJ2-3; TRBD2 matches at 7 bases. The V gene's germline CDR1 is DFQATT and CDR2 SNEGSKA (reference sequence). This CDR3 region has 18 residues. After removal of 3 bases from V and 0 bases from J, the junction contained 15 bases not matched to a gene. This CDR3 is CSARPFGLGGMSTDTQYF. The CDR3 coding sequence is TGCAGTGCTAGGCCCTTCGGGCTCGGGGGGATGAGCACAGATACGCAGTATTTT.

This clonotype has more than one count but fewer than ten. V is TRBV6-1 and J is TRBJ1-2; 8 positions match TRBD1. Germline-derived CDR1 and CDR2 are MNHNS and SASEGT. The CDR3 is 14 residues long. Losses at the gene ends were 5 bases for V and 7 bases for J; bases not matched to a gene: 9. The CDR3 region is CASSTAGGGSGYTF. The DNA of the CDR3 is TGTGCCAGCAGTACGGCAGGGGGCGGGTCTGGCTACACCTTC.

This clonotype was picked up one time. This chain uses TRBV7-2 with TRBJ2-3, with a tentative D call TRBD2 (6 bases). Germline V gene data show CDR1 as SGHTA and CDR2 as FQGNSA. The CDR3 totals 14 residues. Deletions cut 2 bases from V and 6 bases from J, with 12 bases between. CDR3: CASSLNSRGDTQYF. CDR3 in DNA: TGTGCCAGCAGCTTAAACTCGCGGGGCGATACGCAGTATTTT. Using reference TRBV7-2 and TRBJ2-3 for the parts outside the CDR3, the full variable domain is GAGVSQSPSNKVTEKGKDVELRCDPISGHTALYWYRQSLGQGLEFLIYFQGNSAPDKSGLPSDRFSAERTGGSVSTLTIQRTQQEDSAVYLCASSLNSRGDTQYFGPGTRLTVL.

This clonotype was detected a few times. The rearrangement links TRBV5-1 to TRBJ1-6, with 7 bases that match TRBD1. CDR3 length equals 14 residues. V was clipped by 4 bases and J by 8 bases; unmatched bases: 6. The germline V gene has CDR1 SGHRS and CDR2 YFSETQ. The CDR3 reads CASSLGQSHSPLHF. The CDR3 bases are TGCGCCAGCAGCCTGGGACAGTCTCATTCACCCCTCCACTTT. The full variable domain, with the rest looked up from reference TRBV5-1 and TRBJ1-6, is KAGVTQTPRYLIKTRGQQVTLSCSPISGHRSVSWYQQTPGQGLQFLFEYFSETQRNKGNFPGRFSGRQFSNSRSEMNVSTLELGDSALYLCASSLGQSHSPLHFGNGTRLTVT.

This clonotype was detected only a few times. The V call is TRBV5-1, the J call TRBJ2-1, with 13 bases aligning to TRBD2. After removal of 4 bases from V and 8 bases from J, the junction contained 6 bases not matched to a gene. The germline V gene has CDR1 SGHRS and CDR2 YFSETQ. There are 15 residues in the CDR3. The CDR3 DNA reads as TGCGCCAGCAGCCGGACTAGCGGGAGTATGGATGAGCAGTTCTTC. It translates to CASSRTSGSMDEQFF.

This chain joins TRBV12-3 or TRBV12-4 and TRBJ2-6; D gene ambiguous. The CDR3 runs 18 residues. Deletions cut 4 bases from V and 2 bases from J, with 18 bases between. As DNA, the CDR3 is TGTGCCAGCAGTTCTACTTTGGGCCCTTGGACTGGGGCCAACGTCCTGACTTTC. Its protein is CASSSTLGPWTGANVLTF.

J is TRBJ1-2 and V is TRBV25-1; 7 bases line up with TRBD1. Germline trimming cut 3 bases from V and 8 bases from J; bases unmatched to any gene: 6. The CDR3 sequence is 13 residues long. The germline gives CDR1 MGHDK, CDR2 SYGVNS. In nucleotides, the CDR3 is TGTGCCAGCAGTGAGCGACAGGGAGGGGGCTACACCTTC. This gives the protein CASSERQGGGYTF.

The CDR3, as DNA: TGTGCCAGCAGCGTAGCAGCGGGAAGCGGCACAGATACGCAGTATTTT. This sequence encodes CASSVAAGSGTDTQYF. The rearrangement joins TRBV9 to TRBJ2-3; TRBD2 matches 7 bases. The CDR3 is 16 amino acids. Germline CDR1 SGDLS, CDR2 YYNGEE. V was clipped by 0 bases and J by 1 base; unmatched bases: 5.

V usage is TRBV3-1 and J usage is TRBJ2-7; 9 bases are a match to TRBD2. The trim removed 4 bases at V and 0 bases at J, leaving 10 bases unmatched. In germline, CDR1 is LGHDT, CDR2 YNNKEL (reference sequence). CDR3 length: 17 residues. This CDR3 is CASSPSGTSPSSYEQYV. The CDR3, as DNA: TGTGCCAGCAGCCCGTCCGGGACTAGCCCCAGCTCCTACGAGCAGTACGTC.

At least ten counts were recorded for this clonotype. The chain carries TRBV14 and TRBJ1-1; D not certain. Trimming shortened V by 4 bases and J by 0 bases, and 15 bases separated the two germline ends. The CDR3 covers 16 residues. CDR1 SGHDN and CDR2 FVKESK come from the germline V gene. The CDR3 protein is CASSPDEGLMNTEAFF. CDR3 nucleotides: TGTGCCAGCAGCCCTGACGAAGGGTTGATGAACACTGAAGCTTTCTTT.

This chain's CDR3 is CASSQEQGVYNEQFF. The CDR3, as DNA: TGTGCCAGCAGCCAAGAACAGGGGGTCTACAATGAGCAGTTCTTC. V gene TRBV4-2 combines with J gene TRBJ2-1, with 8 bases matching TRBD1. The CDR3 sequence is 15 residues long. CDR1 is LGHNA and CDR2 is YNFKEQ in the germline V gene. The trim removed 0 bases at V and 3 bases at J, leaving 1 base unmatched.

This clonotype has more than one count but fewer than ten. The chain links TRBV14 to TRBJ1-5; tentative D call: TRBD1 (5 bases). CDR1 and CDR2 from the germline V gene are SGHDN and FVKESK. V was clipped by 3 bases and J by 10 bases, with 13 bases between them. The CDR3 extends over 13 amino acids. CDR3 bases: TGTGCCAGCAGCCAGGGTCGGGGGGGACCCCAGCATTTT. Translated: CASSQGRGGPQHF.

The V and J genes are TRBV20-1 and TRBJ1-1; the D gene is possibly TRBD1 (5 bases). The V end was cut by 3 bases, the J end by 0 bases, with 11 bases between. Germline V gene data show CDR1 as DFQATT and CDR2 as SNEGSKA (reference sequence). The CDR3 length is 14 residues. The CDR3 spells CSASVPGVNTEAFF. In nucleotides, the CDR3 is TGCAGTGCTAGTGTGCCGGGGGTGAACACTGAAGCTTTCTTT.

Here the CDR3 DNA reads TGCAGTGCTAAATGGACTTTTAGTAGCACAGATACGCAGTATTTT. It yields the protein CSAKWTFSSTDTQYF. The chain uses TRBV20-1 and TRBJ2-3, with a possible D match to TRBD2 (5 bases). This CDR3 is built from 15 residues. The germline V gene has CDR1 DFQATT and CDR2 SNEGSKA (reference sequence). V lost 4 bases to trimming and J lost 0 bases, with 14 bases between them.

This sequence joins TRBV5-4 and TRBJ2-1; 11 bases agree with TRBD2. Germline V CDR1 and CDR2: SGHNT, YYREEE (reference sequence). V was pared by 1 base and J by 7 bases, with 16 bases of the junction left unmatched. The CDR3 is 19 amino acids. The CDR3 nucleotides are TGTGCCAGCAGCTTGAGGGTTATGACTAGCGGGGAGGGGTGGAATGAGCAGTTCTTC. Translated: CASSLRVMTSGEGWNEQFF.

This sequence joins TRBV30 and TRBJ1-5; D gene uncertain. CDR1 GTSNPN and CDR2 SVGIG come from the germline V gene (reference sequence). This CDR3 is built from 12 residues. V was cut by 1 base and J by 7 bases, with 8 bases left in between. CDR3 region: CAWSGRRQPQHF. The CDR3 nucleotides are TGTGCCTGGAGTGGCCGGAGGCAGCCCCAGCATTTT.

Only a few counts were recorded for this clonotype. The chain links TRBV20-1 to TRBJ2-1; D remains unclear. CDR1 and CDR2 (germline): DFQATT, SNEGSKA (reference sequence). The CDR3 runs to 13 residues. Trimming removed 5 bases from V and 2 bases from J, with 10 bases in between. CDR3 nucleotide sequence: TGCAGTGCTCCTTACGCCCCCTACAATGAGCAGTTCTTC. As protein: CSAPYAPYNEQFF.

V gene TRBV12-3 or TRBV12-4 combines with J gene TRBJ1-2, with 9 bases aligning to TRBD1. With 5 bases clipped from V and 8 bases from J, the junction kept 24 bases outside the gene matches. This CDR3 region has 19 residues. The CDR3: CASSPILGGGQGHRLGYTF. As DNA, the CDR3 is TGTGCCAGCAGTCCTATTCTGGGGGGTGGACAGGGGCACAGGCTGGGCTACACCTTC.

There are a few counts of this clonotype. This chain links TRBV20-1 with TRBJ1-1; D is perhaps TRBD1 (5 bases). The ends were cut back, 6 bases at V and 2 bases at J, with 10 bases in the middle. The CDR3 totals 12 residues. Germline V gives CDR1 DFQATT, CDR2 SNEGSKA (reference sequence). The CDR3 nucleotides are TGCAGTGCGGGGGGTTCTAACACTGAAGCTTTCTTT. Its translation: CSAGGSNTEAFF.

The CDR3 loop reads CASRLAKGRDEQFF. For the CDR3, the DNA is TGTGCCAGCAGGCTGGCAAAAGGGAGGGATGAGCAGTTCTTC. This sequence joins TRBV12-3 or TRBV12-4 and TRBJ2-1, with 7 nucleotides matching TRBD2. V dropped 6 bases and J dropped 8; count of bases not matched to a gene: 10. The CDR3 covers 14 residues.

The gene calls are TRBV7-8 and TRBJ2-5; possible D gene TRBD1, 6 bases. Looked up from germline, CDR1 is SGHVS and CDR2 is FQNEAQ. V gave up 2 bases and J gave up 1 base, with 11 bases separating them. This CDR3 comprises 15 residues. Here the CDR3 reads CASSLRDIPQETQYF. DNA of the CDR3: TGTGCCAGCAGCTTAAGGGACATCCCCCAAGAGACCCAGTACTTC.

The J gene is TRBJ1-1, the V gene TRBV5-1, with TRBD1 identical over 9 bases. V trimming: 1 base; J trimming: 5 bases; junction bases outside the gene matches: 12. This CDR3 region has 17 residues. Germline values: CDR1 SGHRS, CDR2 YFSETQ. CDR3 amino acids: CASSLRDRVKFGTEAFF. In DNA, the CDR3 is TGCGCCAGCAGCTTGAGGGACAGGGTCAAGTTTGGGACTGAAGCTTTCTTT.

The rearrangement links TRBV29-1 to TRBJ2-1; 10 positions agree with TRBD2. This CDR3 has 14 residues. Germline V gene data show CDR1 as SQVTM and CDR2 as ANQGSEA. V gave up 3 bases and J gave up 6 bases; unmatched junction bases: 5. CDR3 protein: CSVDMLAGVNEQFF. For the CDR3, the DNA is TGCAGCGTTGACATGCTAGCGGGAGTCAATGAGCAGTTCTTC.

The rearrangement uses TRBV13 and TRBJ1-1; perhaps TRBD1 as D (6 bases). The CDR3 has 15 residues. Trimming took off 7 bases at V and 0 bases at J, with 15 bases between the two ends. Per germline, CDR1 PRHDT and CDR2 FYEKMQ (reference sequence). CDR3 protein: CASITGGRMNTEAFF. The DNA for the CDR3 is TGTGCCAGCATTACTGGGGGGCGTATGAACACTGAAGCTTTCTTT.

This clonotype was detected only a few times. The chain couples TRBV30 to TRBJ2-5, with a possible D match to TRBD1 (5 bases). Germline V gene lookup returns CDR1 GTSNPN and CDR2 SVGIG (reference sequence). The CDR3 runs to 16 residues. V was shortened by 0 bases and J by 3 bases, with 17 bases between the two germline ends. The CDR3 bases are TGTGCCTGGAGTGTACCTATGGGCAGGGCCAAAGAGACCCAGTACTTC. It translates to CAWSVPMGRAKETQYF.

There are a few counts of this clonotype. The genes are TRBV29-1 and TRBJ1-2; D is ambiguous. The CDR3 is made up of 13 amino acids. Trimming left V 8 bases short and J 7 bases short, with 20 bases between. CDR1 and CDR2 from the germline V gene are SQVTM and ANQGSEA. The chain's CDR3 is CSTSDGGGGGYTF. CDR3 sequence (DNA): TGCAGCACTTCTGACGGAGGTGGCGGTGGCTACACCTTC.

This clonotype was seen only a few times. The chain recombines TRBV5-5 with TRBJ2-1, with TRBD1 matching 10 bases. The germline gives CDR1 SGHKS, CDR2 YYEKEE (reference sequence). The CDR3 has 15 amino acids. V shed 4 bases, J shed 6 bases, and the junction held 7 bases outside the gene matches. The CDR3 spells CASSAGQGTLNEQFF. In nucleotides, the CDR3 is TGTGCCAGCAGCGCGGGACAGGGGACCCTCAATGAGCAGTTCTTC.